These 15 T cell receptor beta chains share one sample of origin, sequenced in a study of blood T cell repertoires in COVID-19. The repertoire was sequenced with immunoSEQ multiplex PCR; TCRdb's copy has only in-frame clones and lacks some. The sample has more than 70,000 clones, about 85% seen once. Sequenced sample: peripheral blood. The origin of the receptors is a woman between 45 and 65 years old with active or convalescent COVID-19.

The chain links TRBV4-3 to TRBJ1-2; no clear D. CDR1 is LGHNA and CDR2 is YSLEER in the germline V gene. V dropped 1 base and J dropped 2 bases, with 14 bases sitting between them. The CDR3 runs to 16 residues. CDR3 bases: TGCGCCAGCAGCCAAGGTCAGGAACATGAGAACTATGGCTACACCTTC. Translated, it gives CASSQGQEHENYGYTF.

The rearrangement joins TRBV7-2 to TRBJ2-2; a possible D gene is TRBD1 (6 bases). The CDR3 totals 18 residues. Germline CDR1 and CDR2: SGHTA and FQGNSA. The V and J ends lost 4 bases and 2 bases respectively, with 20 bases between them. In DNA, the CDR3 is TGTGCCAGCAGCTCCCGGGGCCTAGTCGGGACAAACACCGGGGAGCTGTTTTTT. Its translation: CASSSRGLVGTNTGELFF.

This chain joins TRBV18 and TRBJ1-1; D gene unclear. The CDR3 has 14 residues. Germline values: CDR1 KGHSH, CDR2 LQKENI. V gave up 2 bases and J gave up 0 bases, with 7 bases separating them. The CDR3 reads CASSPSTLNTEAFF. DNA for the CDR3: TGTGCCAGCTCACCATCAACATTGAACACTGAAGCTTTCTTT. The entire variable domain, with the rest obtained from reference TRBV18 and TRBJ1-1, is as follows: NAGVMQNPRHLVRRRGQEARLRCSPMKGHSHVYWYRQLPEEGLKFMVYLQKENIIDESGMPKERFSAEFPKEGPSILRIQQVVRGDSAAYFCASSPSTLNTEAFFGQGTRLTVV.

V gene TRBV6-5 combines with J gene TRBJ2-5, with TRBD1 as a possible D gene (5 bases). The germline V and J ends were trimmed by 2 bases and 1 base, with 5 bases remaining between them. Germline V gene data show CDR1 as MNHEY and CDR2 as SVGAGI. This CDR3 is built from 13 residues. DNA for the CDR3: TGTGCCAGCAGTTACGACAGCCAAGAGACCCAGTACTTC. Translated, it gives CASSYDSQETQYF.

The chain carries TRBV7-9 and TRBJ2-3; 15 bases align to TRBD2. The V and J ends lost 3 bases and 6 bases, in that order; junction bases with no gene match: 1. The CDR3 covers 15 residues. Germline V gene sequence: CDR1 SEHNR, CDR2 FQNEAQ (reference sequence). The CDR3 bases are TGTGCCAGCAGCTTGGGACTAGCGGGGGGTGATACGCAGTATTTT. It specifies CASSLGLAGGDTQYF.

The chain uses TRBV12-3 or TRBV12-4 and TRBJ2-7; the D is unclear. V lost 7 bases, J lost 1 base, and 11 bases lay in between. The CDR3 extends over 13 amino acids. The CDR3 DNA follows: TGTGCCAGCACCGCATCAGGATCCTACGAGCAGTACTTC. This encodes CASTASGSYEQYF.

The chain couples TRBV11-3 to TRBJ2-1; 7 bases fit TRBD2. The V gene end was trimmed by 5 bases and the J gene end by 3 bases; junction bases not matched to a gene: 7. Germline V CDR1 and CDR2: SGHNT, YENEEA. The CDR3 length is 15 residues. CDR3 coding DNA: TGTGCCAGCAGCCCCCGCCGGGGGGTCTACAATGAGCAGTTCTTC. As protein: CASSPRRGVYNEQFF.

The chain employs TRBV2 and TRBJ2-3; D uncertain. Germline assignment: CDR1 SNHLY and CDR2 FYNNEI. Trimming shortened V by 0 bases and J by 3 bases, and 10 bases separated the two germline ends. There are 15 residues in the CDR3. CDR3 DNA: TGTGCCAGCAGTGAAGCGGAGCTGGTAACAGATACGCAGTATTTT. Its protein product is CASSEAELVTDTQYF.

CDR3 nucleotides: TGTGCCAGCAGCTTAGGCCGCGGGGGCGGGAGTGGGGGCAGGATAACCTACGAGCAGTACTTC. Its translation: CASSLGRGGGSGGRITYEQYF. The chain is built from TRBV13 and TRBJ2-7; perhaps TRBD2 as D (7 bases). This CDR3 comprises 21 residues. Germline values: CDR1 PRHDT, CDR2 FYEKMQ (reference sequence). Between the trimmed V and J ends, which lost 0 bases and 2 bases, there was a span of 29 bases.

The chain links TRBV25-1 to TRBJ1-1; 7 nucleotides match TRBD1. The trim removed 4 bases at V and 3 bases at J, leaving 2 bases unmatched. This CDR3 is 13 amino acids long. Germline V lookup: CDR1 MGHDK, CDR2 SYGVNS. This CDR3 is CASSGGGHTEAFF. CDR3 coding DNA: TGTGCCAGCAGTGGAGGGGGCCACACTGAAGCTTTCTTT.

The V gene is TRBV6-5, the J gene TRBJ2-7; D is possibly TRBD1 (9 bases). Germline CDR1 is MNHEY and CDR2 is SVGAGI. The length of the CDR3 is 13 residues. V gave up 7 bases and J gave up 3 bases, with 13 bases separating them. CDR3 sequence reads: CASIAGQGYEQYF. The CDR3 DNA is TGTGCCAGCATAGCGGGACAGGGCTACGAGCAGTACTTC.

This rearrangement joins TRBV5-1 to TRBJ1-4, with no clear D. V lost 0 bases and J lost 4, with 10 bases in between. The germline V gene encodes CDR1 SGHRS and CDR2 YFSETQ. This CDR3 region has 15 residues. The DNA for the CDR3 is TGCGCCAGCAGCTTGGCGGCAGGTCTTAATGAAAAACTGTTTTTT. Its protein product is CASSLAAGLNEKLFF.

This clone appeared once. V is TRBV9 and J is TRBJ1-1, with a tentative D call TRBD1 (5 bases). Germline V gene lookup returns CDR1 SGDLS and CDR2 YYNGEE. This CDR3 contains 13 residues. V lost 3 bases, J lost 3 bases, and 9 bases lay in between. CDR3 in amino acids: CASSGDRDTEAFF. CDR3 DNA: TGTGCCAGCAGCGGCGACAGAGACACTGAAGCTTTCTTT.

The chain uses TRBV29-1 and TRBJ1-4, with 8 bases fitting TRBD1. The CDR3 is 13 residues long. V was clipped by 2 bases and J by 6 bases; unmatched bases: 2. Germline V gene data show CDR1 as SQVTM and CDR2 as ANQGSEA. Written as DNA, the CDR3 is TGCAGCGTTGAAATGACAGGGGATGAAAAACTGTTTTTT. This translates into CSVEMTGDEKLFF.

The J gene is TRBJ1-5, the V gene TRBV27, with D possibly matching TRBD1 (5 bases). Germline V gives CDR1 MNHEY, CDR2 SMNVEV (reference sequence). The germline V and J ends were trimmed by 3 bases and 3 bases, with 9 bases remaining between them. The CDR3 has 14 residues. The CDR3 DNA reads TGTGCCAGCAGTTTGCAGGGCGTCAATCAGCCCCAGCATTTT. This encodes CASSLQGVNQPQHF.